This TCR beta chain appears in the sequencing data of a study of blood T cell repertoires in COVID-19. Data came from immunoSEQ multiplex PCR; TCRdb stores just in-frame clones and leaves some out. The repertoire has approximately 400,000 clones, around 90% of them found once; the top ten carry more than 0.95%. The germline V and J ends were trimmed by 2 bases and 0 bases, with 9 bases remaining between them. This CDR3 contains 16 residues. CDR1 and CDR2 (germline): SGHRS, YFSETQ. This receptor was taken from a woman under 30 who had recovered from COVID-19. This chain links TRBV5-1 with TRBJ2-6; D perhaps matches TRBD2 (5 bases). Sequencing used PBMCs or T cells enriched from blood (not recorded which). The CDR3 coding sequence is TGCGCCAGCAGCTTTGTAGCGAGCTCTGGGGCCAACGTCCTGACTTTC. It encodes CASSFVASSGANVLTF.